The clone carrying this T cell receptor beta chain showed up just once. The data belong to a study of blood T cell repertoires in COVID-19. Study as a whole: From the United States, Italy and Spain came samples of acute and convalescent COVID-19.

Per the original methods: Using reference gene primer amplification, nucleated cell counts were estimated. Generated by immunoSEQ multiplex PCR, the TCRdb table keeps only in-frame clones and is missing some. Clonal size and the V and J genes are those of that table, whereas D and trimming came from the DNA. The data hold about 250,000 clones, with around 86% observed a single time. Sequencing was carried out using peripheral blood. The receptor comes from a woman aged 60-70 years who had recovered from COVID-19.

CDR3 amino acids: CASSQSGGAGKTQYF. CDR3 DNA: TGTGCCAGCAGCCAGAGCGGGGGGGCCGGGAAGACCCAGTACTTC. The chain links TRBV3-1 (or the pseudogene TRBV3-2) to TRBJ2-5, with 10 positions matching TRBD2. CDR1 is LGHDT and CDR2 is YNNKEL in the germline V gene (reference sequence). This CDR3 has 15 amino acids. J gave up 6 bases and V 3 bases, and 7 bases lay outside the gene matches.